This T cell receptor beta chain was found in a study of T cells in Graves' hyperthyroidism and ophthalmopathy. Whole-study findings and limits: A 13 V-J signature model discriminated ophthalmopathy versus stable hyperthyroidism.

Trimming took off 0 bases at V and 2 bases at J, with 8 bases between the two ends. There are 14 residues in the CDR3. There were TCR beta CDR3 regions amplified from RNA transcripts. The HTBI primer set served for first-round RT-PCR of the TCR CDR3. TCRdb itself ran the multiplex PCR reads through MiXCR, one entry per CDR3 protein. This table has some 250,000 distinct CDR3 sequences, 13% to 15% appearing once. This clonotype was detected many times. Its antigen is not identified. This receptor was obtained from a woman aged 45 to 65 with Graves' hyperthyroidism that later progressed to Graves' ophthalmopathy. V gene TRBV12-3 or TRBV12-4 combines with J gene TRBJ2-7; no firm D call. Source material: blood. The CDR3 region is CASSLAGITYEQYF. The DNA for the CDR3 is TGTGCCAGCAGTTTAGCGGGAATAACCTACGAGCAGTACTTC.